This T cell receptor (beta chain) was retrieved from a study of blood T cell repertoires in COVID-19. Source study methods: Reference gene primer amplification in the assay estimated nucleated cell counts. Generated by immunoSEQ multiplex PCR, the TCRdb table keeps only in-frame clones and is missing some. V, J and clone size derive from that table, while D and trimming were established from the DNA sequence. The sample includes about 110,000 clones, roughly 88% of them seen just once. J gave up 6 bases and V 3 bases, and 4 bases lay outside the gene matches. This CDR3 spans 13 amino acids. The germline gives CDR1 SQVTM, CDR2 ANQGSEA.

Sequenced: peripheral blood. The clonotype originates from a woman of 80 years or more with active or convalescent COVID-19. The chain is built from TRBV29-1 and TRBJ2-7, with 11 bases matching TRBD1. CDR3 sequence: CSVEHGTGGEQYF. The CDR3 nucleotides are TGCAGCGTTGAGCACGGGACAGGGGGCGAGCAGTACTTC.